This T cell receptor (beta chain) was identified in a study of T cell responses to AZD1222 COVID-19 vaccine. About this clone: The target antigen is unknown.

Some clones are missing from TCRdb's copy, which holds only in-frame ones; the method was immunoSEQ multiplex PCR. The table has over 95,000 clones, approximately 84% seen once. Trimming at V came to 8 bases and at J to 7 bases, leaving 11 bases not matched to a gene. CDR3 length: 14 residues. The germline CDR1 and CDR2 sequences are LNHDA and SQIVND (reference sequence). Study-level results: Repertoire collection took place solely once the T cell response had peaked. It should be noted that donors were predominantly white British and more often female, and clonal diversity was possibly underestimated. It was only 6 or 7 AZD1222 recipients who were seropositive at baseline.

This chain connects TRBV19 to TRBJ1-2; 9 bases align to TRBD1. The source is an adult who received the AZD1222 COVID-19 vaccine. The sequencing used peripheral blood, collected 28 days after the second AZD1222 dose. The CDR3 nucleotides read TGTGCCAGTGAACCGGGACAGGGAATAGGTGGCTACACCTTC. It is translated as CASEPGQGIGGYTF.